This record looks at one T cell receptor beta chain sequence and its context. Its target is not known. Partitioning of CD4+ cells yielded a CD45RA+ naive subset and a CD45RA-negative memory subset. Germline V lookup: CDR1 LGHNA, CDR2 YSLEER. The ends were cut back, 2 bases at V and 5 bases at J, with 13 bases in the middle. This CDR3 contains 15 residues. The source of the sample is a study of shared clonotypes between healthy human individuals. Findings and limits, study-wide: Naive subsets usually exceeded memory subsets in estimated richness.

Using immunoSEQ multiplex PCR, the repertoire was profiled, and TCRdb retains in-frame clones only, with some absent. The data show 1.4 million to 1.5 million clones, roughly 95% seen once. The rearrangement links TRBV4-3 to TRBJ2-1; D is perhaps TRBD2 (5 bases). The specimen sequenced was naive CD4+ T cells sorted from blood. The subset denotes: CD45RA+ positively selected. This clonotype was sampled from a man younger than 45 in good health. The CDR3: CASSQWETPNNEQFF. The CDR3 DNA reads as TGCGCCAGCAGCCAATGGGAGACTCCCAACAATGAGCAGTTCTTC.